These 2 T cell receptor beta chains came from one sample sequenced in a study of T cells in Graves' hyperthyroidism and ophthalmopathy. Using RNA transcripts as the source, TCR beta CDR3 regions were amplified. When the TCR CDR3 underwent first-round RT-PCR, the HTBI primer set was used. TCRdb re-analysed the multiplex PCR reads in MiXCR, keeping a single row per CDR3 protein. The table records roughly 250,000 distinct CDR3 sequences, roughly 17% of them present only once. Sequencing was done on a sample of blood. The source is a woman aged 18-35 years with Graves' ophthalmopathy.

This clonotype was observed many times. This rearrangement joins TRBV20-1 to TRBJ1-1; D is undetermined. Trimming took 0 bases from V and 1 from J, leaving 3 bases between them. Looked up from germline, CDR1 is DFQATT and CDR2 is SNEGSKA (reference sequence). This CDR3 has 12 amino acids. The CDR3 sequence: CSAREGNTEAFF. The DNA of the CDR3 is TGCAGTGCTAGAGAAGGGAACACTGAAGCTTTCTTT.

The chain combines TRBV28 with TRBJ2-2, with unresolved D. Germline CDR1 MDHEN, CDR2 SYDVKM. The CDR3 is 15 amino acids. With 3 bases removed from V and 1 base from J, the gap between germline ends came to 9 bases. CDR3 protein: CASSFDLGNTGELFF. CDR3 nucleotides: TGTGCCAGCAGTTTTGATCTAGGGAACACCGGGGAGCTGTTTTTT.